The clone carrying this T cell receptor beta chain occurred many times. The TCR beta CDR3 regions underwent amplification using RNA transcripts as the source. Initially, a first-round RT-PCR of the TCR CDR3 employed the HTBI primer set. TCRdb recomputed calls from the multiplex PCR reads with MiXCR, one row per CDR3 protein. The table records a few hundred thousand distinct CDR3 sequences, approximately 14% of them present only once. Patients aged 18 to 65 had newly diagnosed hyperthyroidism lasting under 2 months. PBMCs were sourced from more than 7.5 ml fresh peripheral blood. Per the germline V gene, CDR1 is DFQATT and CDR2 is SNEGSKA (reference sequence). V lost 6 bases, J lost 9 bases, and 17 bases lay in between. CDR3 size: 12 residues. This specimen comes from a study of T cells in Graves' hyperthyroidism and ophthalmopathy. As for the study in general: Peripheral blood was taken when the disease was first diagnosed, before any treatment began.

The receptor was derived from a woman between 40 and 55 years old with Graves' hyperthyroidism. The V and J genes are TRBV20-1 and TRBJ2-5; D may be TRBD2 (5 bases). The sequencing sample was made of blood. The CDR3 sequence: CSAQLDSGAQYF. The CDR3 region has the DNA TGCAGTGCGCAACTAGACTCTGGGGCCCAGTACTTC.